This T cell receptor beta chain originates from a study of identical twins. Addition of a universal primer site occurred through template switching, and cDNA carried unique molecular identifiers. Each CDR3 protein gets one entry after TCRdb re-called the 5' RACE reads with MiXCR. The sample yields hundreds of thousands of distinct CDR3 sequences, around 12% seen once. This clonotype occurred a few times. Its matching antigen is unknown. The study's findings and limits: Out-of-frame beta chain sequences displayed weaker excess sharing between twins. The authors drew conclusions from cross-sectional statistical analysis rather than following the same donors.

Germline V gene data show CDR1 as SNHLY and CDR2 as FYNNEI. Trimming stripped 2 bases from V and 4 bases from J, with 13 bases between. The CDR3 runs to 15 residues. These same records also appear under a second study, on yellow fever vaccine responses in identical twins.

The sequenced sample was PBMCs. The V call is TRBV2, the J call TRBJ2-3, with D maybe TRBD2 (6 bases). This sequence originates from a woman aged 18 to 35 in good health. The CDR3 coding sequence is TGTGCCAGCAGTGAATGGGTACCGGGGGCAGATACGCAGTATTTT. It is translated as CASSEWVPGADTQYF.